This T cell receptor beta chain comes out of a study of shared T cell receptors in the human thymus. The CDR3 sequence is 15 residues long. V lost 2 bases and J 7 bases, leaving 15 bases between the germline ends. The germline CDR1 and CDR2 sequences are ENHRY and SYGVKD. TCRdb's table, derived via immunoSEQ multiplex PCR, lists solely in-frame clones and lacks some. The table has some 640,000 clones, around 87% seen once. In addition, the sample was reused for a study of human thymus T cells. From that study: Corrective heart surgery yielded resections, and these provided the thymus tissue. It looked as if thymic and blood repertoires used V and J genes in a biased way. Related work found strong thymic repertoire overlap between unrelated individuals.

What was sequenced was thymocytes. The rearrangement links TRBV10-3 to TRBJ1-5, with a tentative D call TRBD1 (5 bases). This TCR came from a boy under three years old with a congenital heart defect. CDR3 amino acids: CAISEDAGPVQPQHF. CDR3 bases: TGTGCCATCAGTGAGGATGCGGGGCCAGTCCAGCCCCAGCATTTT.